Listed below are T cell receptor beta chains from one sample, sequenced in a study of shared clonotypes between healthy human individuals. Measured with immunoSEQ multiplex PCR; TCRdb has only the in-frame clones, and not every one. The table has more than 1,200,000 clones, less than 99% seen once. The sequenced sample was naive CD4+ T cells sorted from blood. The receptors derive from a young man in good health. CDR3s include the opening cysteine and the closing phenylalanine or tryptophan. Fields, in order: clone size, V gene, J gene, D gene, CDR3 DNA, CDR3 protein. A D gene is named only where the DNA matches it firmly. A clone size is listed for some rows: how often the clone was seen (once, few, many), or a class if it is expanded.

NA	TRBV6-1	TRBJ2-3	TRBD2	TGTGCCAGCAACCAAGCGGGAGGGACCTCAGATACGCAGTATTTT	CASNQAGGTSDTQYF
NA	TRBV19	TRBJ2-7	NA	TGTGCCAGTAGTCCTGGTCAGGCAGTCTCCTACGAGCAGTACTTC	CASSPGQAVSYEQYF
NA	TRBV7-9	TRBJ2-3	NA	TGTGCCAGCAGCCCACTAGCACTAAGCACAGATACGCAGTATTTT	CASSPLALSTDTQYF
NA	TRBV11-3	TRBJ2-1	NA	TGTGCCAGCAGCCCCCCACGTAGCGTCGGGTGTTATGGGGATGAGCAGTTCTTC	CASSPPRSVGCYGDEQFF
once	TRBV15	TRBJ2-5	NA	TGTGCCACCAGCAGAGACCGGGCAGAGACCCAGTACTTC	CATSRDRAETQYF
NA	TRBV19	TRBJ1-1	NA	TGTGCCAGTAGTATGTTCCGGAACACTGAAGCTTTCTTT	CASSMFRNTEAFF
NA	TRBV7-2	TRBJ2-1	TRBD1	TGTGCCAGCAGCTTAGTGATTTCGACAGGGGATGGTAAGCAGTTCTTC	CASSLVISTGDGKQFF
NA	TRBV19	TRBJ1-5	NA	TGTGCCAGCCGGGAAAACAATCAGCCCCAGCATTTT	CASRENNQPQHF
NA	TRBV29-1	TRBJ1-2	NA	TGCAGCGTTGGGAAGAGGGGCTACACCTTC	CSVGKRGYTF
NA	TRBV7-2	TRBJ2-7	NA	TGTGCCAGCAGCTTAGGGTGGGACCCTATATACGAGCAGTACTTC	CASSLGWDPIYEQYF
NA	TRBV7-8	TRBJ1-4	TRBD1	TGTGCCAGCAGCTTAGCAGCCTTCCGGGACAGGGGATCCGAAAAACTGTTTTTT	CASSLAAFRDRGSEKLFF
NA	TRBV19	TRBJ2-2	NA	TGTGCCAGTAGTATTGGCTTGCCAAACACCGGGGAGCTGTTTTTT	CASSIGLPNTGELFF
NA	TRBV5-1	TRBJ2-5	NA	TGCGCCAGCAGCGTGATCAGGGGTAAAGAGACCCAGTACTTC	CASSVIRGKETQYF
NA	TRBV7-9	TRBJ2-1	TRBD2	TGTGCCAGCAGCTTTGGGCTAGCGGGTTTAAATGAGCAGTTCTTC	CASSFGLAGLNEQFF
once	TRBV11-1	TRBJ2-7	NA	TGTGCCAGCAGCCCTGACAGGCTATACGAGCAGTACTTC	CASSPDRLYEQYF
NA	TRBV5-4	TRBJ1-1	NA	TGTGCCAGCAGCGTACGGACGGCGAACACTGAAGCTTTCTTT	CASSVRTANTEAFF
NA	TRBV5-4	TRBJ1-1	TRBD1	TGTGCCAGCAGCTTGCGGGACAGGGGTGCGACTGAAGCTTTCTTT	CASSLRDRGATEAFF
NA	TRBV5-1	TRBJ2-2	NA	TGCGCCAGCAGGGGAGGACAGACGACAACGAACACCGGGGAGCTGTTTTTT	CASRGGQTTTNTGELFF
NA	TRBV7-9	TRBJ1-5	NA	TGTGCCAGCAGCTTAGGGGTTGATCAGCCCCAGCATTTT	CASSLGVDQPQHF
NA	TRBV18	TRBJ2-1	TRBD2	TGTGCCAGCTCACCCGGGACTAGCGGGAGCAATGAGCAGTTCTTC	CASSPGTSGSNEQFF
NA	TRBV9	TRBJ1-2	TRBD1	TGTGCCAGCAGCGCATGGACAGGTGGGAATGGCTACACCTTC	CASSAWTGGNGYTF
NA	TRBV5-4	TRBJ2-7	TRBD2	TGTGCCAGCAGGGCGCGGGAGGCCGCCTACGAGCAGTACTTC	CASRAREAAYEQYF
NA	TRBV19	TRBJ1-5	NA	TGTGCCAGTACCCCGGACGGGAGCAATCAGCCCCAGCATTTT	CASTPDGSNQPQHF
NA	TRBV10-3	TRBJ1-3	NA	TGTGCCATCAGTGAGTCGGCCTTGGGGGGCTCTGGAAACACCATATATTTT	CAISESALGGSGNTIYF
NA	TRBV4-1	TRBJ2-2	NA	TGCGCCAGCAGCCCCGGGGAGGTGTCGAACACCGGGGAGCTGTTTTTT	CASSPGEVSNTGELFF
NA	TRBV19	TRBJ2-1	NA	TGTGCCAGTAGTAGGGAGGTCCAGTTATCCTACAATGAGCAGTTCTTC	CASSREVQLSYNEQFF
NA	TRBV27	TRBJ2-1	NA	TGTGCCAGCAGATCCGCCCCGGGGCAGGGAGAGTTCTTC	CASRSAPGQGEFF
NA	TRBV5-1	TRBJ2-7	TRBD1	TGCGCCAGCAGCGCCGGGACAGGGGACTCCTACGAGCAGTACTTC	CASSAGTGDSYEQYF
NA	TRBV29-1	TRBJ2-1	TRBD2	TGCAGCGCGCTAGCGGGCGTCTACAATGAGCAGTTCTTC	CSALAGVYNEQFF
NA	TRBV30	TRBJ2-7	TRBD2	TGTGCCTGGAGTGTACTGGCCGGGAGGGTAACCTACGAGCAGTACTTC	CAWSVLAGRVTYEQYF
NA	TRBV28	TRBJ1-5	NA	TGTGCCAGCACCACACCGGGCCGAATTAGGGGCAATCAGCCCCAGCATTTT	CASTTPGRIRGNQPQHF
NA	TRBV14	TRBJ1-1	NA	TGTGCCAGCAGCCAAGATGTGGGATGGGACACTGAAGCTTTCTTT	CASSQDVGWDTEAFF
NA	TRBV28	TRBJ1-5	TRBD1	TGTGCCAGCAGTTCGACACAGGGGAAATATAGCAATCAGCCCCAGCATTTT	CASSSTQGKYSNQPQHF
NA	TRBV28	TRBJ1-5	NA	TGTGCCAGCAGTTACGGGACGGAGGGTAGCAATCAGCCCCAGCATTTT	CASSYGTEGSNQPQHF
NA	TRBV7-6	TRBJ2-5	TRBD1	TGTGCCAGCAGCTTAGGGACAGGGGGGTATCAAGAGACCCAGTACTTC	CASSLGTGGYQETQYF
NA	TRBV7-8	TRBJ2-3	NA	TGTGCCAGCAGCTTAGCGAGCAGGGTGGATACGCAGTATTTT	CASSLASRVDTQYF
once	TRBV5-6	TRBJ2-7	NA	TGTGCCAGCAGCTGGACCGGGTCCTCCTACGAGCAGTACTTC	CASSWTGSSYEQYF
NA	TRBV11-2	TRBJ2-1	NA	TGTGCCAGCAGCACGCTGCGGTCGGGGTTCAATGAGCAGTTCTTC	CASSTLRSGFNEQFF
NA	TRBV28	TRBJ2-6	NA	TGTGCCAGCAGAGGCCCAGCTGCTGGGGCCAACGTCCTGACTTTC	CASRGPAAGANVLTF